The rows below give T cell receptor beta chains drawn from one sample of a study of T cells in Graves' hyperthyroidism and ophthalmopathy. TCRdb reanalysed the multiplex PCR reads using MiXCR and keeps one entry per CDR3 protein. The repertoire includes about 380,000 distinct CDR3 sequences, approximately 14% of them detected once, and approximately 10% sits in the top ten. The sample was blood. All receptors come from a woman in her sixties with Graves' hyperthyroidism. Each CDR3 is given with its conserved first and last residue. A D gene is named only where the DNA matches it firmly. The size entry is marked missing in some rows and otherwise reads once, few, many or a size class.

size	V	D	length	J	DNA	CDR3
many	TRBV29-1	.	14	TRBJ1-3	TGCAGCGTTGATCGGCAGAACTCTGGAAACACCATATATTTT	CSVDRQNSGNTIYF
many	TRBV10-3	TRBD1	15	TRBJ1-1	TGTGCCATCAAACACTCGACAGGGATGAACACTGAAGCTTTCTTT	CAIKHSTGMNTEAFF
.	TRBV7-3	.	13	TRBJ2-1	TGTGCCAGCAGCTTATCGAGGGGGAATGAGCAGTTCTTC	CASSLSRGNEQFF
few	TRBV27	TRBD2	15	TRBJ2-7	TGTGCCAGCAGTTTCGGACTAGCGGGAGGACGAGAGCAGTACTTC	CASSFGLAGGREQYF
few	TRBV10-3	.	13	TRBJ2-7	TGTGCCATCAATGAGGGAGGCACCTACGAGCAGTACTTC	CAINEGGTYEQYF
few	TRBV7-9	.	15	TRBJ2-1	TGTGCCAGCAGCTTAGCGCGACAGCCGTTCAATGAGCAGTTCTTC	CASSLARQPFNEQFF
.	TRBV19	.	15	TRBJ1-4	TGTGCCAGTAGGGACAGCTTCTCAACTAATGAAAAACTGTTTTTT	CASRDSFSTNEKLFF
many	TRBV28	.	14	TRBJ1-2	TGTGCCAGCAGGGCGAGGGGCGCGGGCTATGGCTACACCTTC	CASRARGAGYGYTF
many	TRBV6-2/TRBV6-3	TRBD2	16	TRBJ2-3	TGTGCCAGCAGTTACGGACTAGCGGAAAGCACAGATACGCAGTATTTT	CASSYGLAESTDTQYF
many	TRBV12-3/TRBV12-4	.	16	TRBJ1-1	TGTGCCAGCAGTGCCTTAATAGGACACCAGAACACTGAAGCTTTCTTT	CASSALIGHQNTEAFF
.	TRBV20-1	.	11	TRBJ2-7	TGCAGTGCTAAGCTCCGGGCTAAGCAGTACTTC	CSAKLRAKQYF
many	TRBV7-3	TRBD1	13	TRBJ1-1	TGTGCCAGCAGTCCGACAGGGTACACTGAAGCTTTCTTT	CASSPTGYTEAFF
.	TRBV18	TRBD1	16	TRBJ2-7	TGTGCCAGCTCACCACAGTCGGGACAGGGGGCTCGGGAGCAGTACTTC	CASSPQSGQGAREQYF
few	TRBV5-1	TRBD2	16	TRBJ2-3	TGCGCCAGCAGCTGGGGGACTAGCGGGAGTGGAGATACGCAGTATTTT	CASSWGTSGSGDTQYF
few	TRBV6-1	TRBD2	16	TRBJ2-1	TGTGCCAGCAGTAGCGGGAGCTTGAGCTCCTACAATGAGCAGTTCTTC	CASSSGSLSSYNEQFF
many	TRBV6-1	TRBD2	16	TRBJ2-5	TGTGCCAGCAGTTCCCAAGTAGCGGGAGAACCGGAGACCCAGTACTTC	CASSSQVAGEPETQYF
many	TRBV30	TRBD1	12	TRBJ2-5	TGTGCCTGGAGTCCCAGGGGGGAGACCCAGTACTTC	CAWSPRGETQYF
.	TRBV20-1	.	11	TRBJ2-7	TGCAGTGCTACCGACCCGCACGAGCAGTACTTC	CSATDPHEQYF
.	TRBV5-4	.	12	TRBJ2-3	TGTGCCAGCAGCGGAGTCACAGATACGCAGTATTTT	CASSGVTDTQYF
many	TRBV30	.	11	TRBJ2-1	TGTGCCTGGAGCCCACTAGAAGAGCAGTTCTTC	CAWSPLEEQFF
many	TRBV7-9	TRBD2	16	TRBJ2-1	TGTGCCAGCAGCCCCAAGGGACTAGCGGATTACAATGAGCAGTTCTTC	CASSPKGLADYNEQFF
many	TRBV28	.	15	TRBJ1-1	TGTGCCAGCAGTTTTAGCGGCAGACCGAACACTGAAGCTTTCTTT	CASSFSGRPNTEAFF
few	TRBV12-5	.	14	TRBJ2-2	TGTGCTAGTGGCCGCGGGTATAACACCGGGGAGCTGTTTTTT	CASGRGYNTGELFF
many	TRBV2	TRBD1	14	TRBJ2-7	TGTGCCAGCAGTAACCGACAGGGGCCCTACGAGCAGTACTTC	CASSNRQGPYEQYF
many	TRBV20-1	.	13	TRBJ1-5	TGCAGTGCTAGGAGTGACTCGTATCAGCCCCAGCATTTT	CSARSDSYQPQHF
many	TRBV2	.	12	TRBJ2-7	TGTGCCAGGACCACAGGGTACGACGAGCAGTACTTC	CARTTGYDEQYF
many	TRBV10-3	TRBD2	14	TRBJ2-7	TGTGCCATCAGCGGGACTAGCGGGAACTACGAGCAGTACTTC	CAISGTSGNYEQYF
many	TRBV19	TRBD1	15	TRBJ2-3	TGTGCCAGTACCACCGGGACAGGGGGCCCAGATACGCAGTATTTT	CASTTGTGGPDTQYF
many	TRBV11-2	.	14	TRBJ2-1	TGTGCCAGCAGCTGGACCCTTTTCGTCAATGAGCAGTTCTTC	CASSWTLFVNEQFF
many	TRBV7-3	.	14	TRBJ2-4	TGTGCCAGCAGCTTAAGTGGTCAGGGTGACATTCAGTACTTC	CASSLSGQGDIQYF
many	TRBV12-3/TRBV12-4	.	14	TRBJ2-7	TGTGCCAGCAGTTTAGCTGACAGGGAGGACGAGCAGTACTTC	CASSLADREDEQYF
.	TRBV12-3/TRBV12-4	.	16	TRBJ2-7	TGTGCCAGCAGTACAGGGGGGGGGCGAGGCTCCTACGAGCAGTACTTC	CASSTGGGRGSYEQYF
many	TRBV28	.	13	TRBJ2-2	TGTGCCAGCAGTTTACAGAACACCGGGGAGCTGTTTTTT	CASSLQNTGELFF
few	TRBV28	TRBD2	19	TRBJ2-7	TGTGCCAGCAGTTTGGAGAGGGTAGCGGGAGTCCCTTCGGCCTACGAGCAGTACTTC	CASSLERVAGVPSAYEQYF
.	TRBV9	TRBD2	16	TRBJ2-3	TGTGCCAGCAGCGTATCAGGGACTACTAGCACAGATACGCAGTATTTT	CASSVSGTTSTDTQYF
many	TRBV3-1	TRBD1	18	TRBJ2-5	TGTGCCAGCAGCCACCCCGGGACAGGGGGCAGGTTGGGAGAGACCCAGTACTTC	CASSHPGTGGRLGETQYF
few	TRBV27	.	14	TRBJ2-1	TGTGCCAGCAGTTTAAGCGGGTGGGAACATGAGCAGTTCTTC	CASSLSGWEHEQFF
many	TRBV28	TRBD2	13	TRBJ2-5	TGTGCCAGCACTAGCGGGAGTGGGGAGACCCAGTACTTC	CASTSGSGETQYF
many	TRBV18	.	13	TRBJ2-1	TGTGCCAGCTCACCCGGACCCCACAATGAGCAGTTCTTC	CASSPGPHNEQFF
many	TRBV2	TRBD2	14	TRBJ2-1	TGTGCCAGCATGTCTAGCGGAGGTAACAATGAGCAGTTCTTC	CASMSSGGNNEQFF
few	TRBV29-1	TRBD1	14	TRBJ2-5	TGCAGCGTCTCGTCGACAGGGCTCCCCGAGACCCAGTACTTC	CSVSSTGLPETQYF
.	TRBV29-1	.	13	TRBJ2-2	TGCAGCGTTGACAGCCAGGGGACCGGGGAGCTGTTTTTT	CSVDSQGTGELFF
many	TRBV19	.	15	TRBJ1-1	TGTGCCAGTAGTATCTCGGGACTCTCGTACACTGAAGCTTTCTTT	CASSISGLSYTEAFF
many	TRBV6-1	.	13	TRBJ2-1	TGTGCCAGCTTAGGGGACACGAACAATGAGCAGTTCTTC	CASLGDTNNEQFF
many	TRBV6-1	.	14	TRBJ1-1	TGTGCCAGCAGTTCAGGTGGTTCGGGGACTGAAGCTTTCTTT	CASSSGGSGTEAFF
.	TRBV5-1	TRBD1	13	TRBJ1-2	TGCGCCAGCAGCTTGGATGGGACAGGTGGCTACACCTTC	CASSLDGTGGYTF
many	TRBV3-1	.	13	TRBJ1-1	TGTGCCAGCAGCCCCTTCCGGACCGAAGAAGCTTTCTTT	CASSPFRTEEAFF
many	TRBV18	.	14	TRBJ2-3	TGTGCCAGCTCACCTTCTTCCATAGGGGATACGCAGTATTTT	CASSPSSIGDTQYF
many	TRBV28	.	11	TRBJ2-1	TGTGGTTCGGGGGTTAGGTATGAGCAGTTCTTC	CGSGVRYEQFF
.	TRBV10-3	TRBD1	16	TRBJ2-2	TGTGCCATCAGTGACCCCGGGACAGGAGGCACCGGGGAGCTGTTTTTT	CAISDPGTGGTGELFF
.	TRBV28	TRBD2	22	TRBJ2-1	TGTGCCAGCAGTTTATACAGGACGGCGGGGCTGTTATCTAGCGGGTCCTACAATGAGCAGTTCTTC	CASSLYRTAGLLSSGSYNEQFF
many	TRBV20-1	TRBD1	16	TRBJ1-5	TGCAGTGCTAGAGATCCACTGACAGGGGATAATCAGCCCCAGCATTTT	CSARDPLTGDNQPQHF
.	TRBV6-1	.	14	TRBJ2-7	TGTGCCAGCAGTCCGGAGGGGACCTCCTACGAGCAGTACTTC	CASSPEGTSYEQYF
many	TRBV4-1	.	13	TRBJ2-1	TGCGCCAGCAGCCAAGGGGGTTCGCGGGAGCAGTTCTTC	CASSQGGSREQFF
many	TRBV27	TRBD1	14	TRBJ2-7	TGTGCCAGCAGCTTAGGGACAGGGGCCTACGAGCAGTACTTC	CASSLGTGAYEQYF
.	TRBV5-1	TRBD2	14	TRBJ2-7	TGCGCCAGCAGCGACCACCTCGGGGGGGGCGAGCAGTACTTC	CASSDHLGGGEQYF